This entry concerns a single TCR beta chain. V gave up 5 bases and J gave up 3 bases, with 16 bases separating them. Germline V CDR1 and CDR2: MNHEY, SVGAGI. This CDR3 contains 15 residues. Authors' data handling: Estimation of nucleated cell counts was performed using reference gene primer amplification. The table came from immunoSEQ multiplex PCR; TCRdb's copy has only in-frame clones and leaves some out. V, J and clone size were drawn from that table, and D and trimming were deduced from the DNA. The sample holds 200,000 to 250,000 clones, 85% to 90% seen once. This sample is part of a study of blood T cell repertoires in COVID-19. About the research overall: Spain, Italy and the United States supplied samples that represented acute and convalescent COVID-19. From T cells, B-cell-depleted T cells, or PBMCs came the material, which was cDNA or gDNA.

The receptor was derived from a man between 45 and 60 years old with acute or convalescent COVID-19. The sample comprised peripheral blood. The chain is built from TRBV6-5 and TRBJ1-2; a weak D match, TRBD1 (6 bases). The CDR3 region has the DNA TGTGCCAGCAGTCGGGGGGGGGCGGCTGACTATGGCTACACCTTC. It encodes CASSRGGAADYGYTF.